Below are 17 T cell receptor beta chains sequenced from a single sample in a study of blood T cell repertoires in COVID-19. This table comes from immunoSEQ multiplex PCR, and its TCRdb copy is limited to in-frame clones, with some not included. The sample has approximately 350,000 clones, roughly 90% seen once; the top ten hold around 1.2%. The sequencing input was peripheral blood. These receptors came from a man aged 35 to 55 with acute or convalescent COVID-19.

The V gene is TRBV6-2 or TRBV6-3, the J gene TRBJ2-5; 8 bases agree with TRBD2. There are 16 residues in the CDR3. Germline-derived CDR1 and CDR2 are MNHEY and SVGEGT. After removal of 5 bases from V and 4 bases from J, the junction contained 12 bases not matched to a gene. CDR3 sequence (DNA): TGTGCCAGCAGTCCATCCCCGAAGCGGGGGCGAGAGACCCAGTACTTC. Protein sequence: CASSPSPKRGRETQYF.

This sequence joins TRBV18 and TRBJ2-6; D not certain. CDR1 is KGHSH, CDR2 LQKENI, per germline. The CDR3 covers 17 residues. The V end lost 6 bases, the J end lost 0 bases, and 15 bases lay between the germline ends. CDR3 in amino acids: CASSHVQPFSGANVLTF. The CDR3 DNA sequence: TGTGCCAGCTCCCACGTACAGCCCTTCTCTGGGGCCAACGTCCTGACTTTC.

V gene TRBV29-1 combines with J gene TRBJ1-6, with a weak D call TRBD1 (6 bases). The CDR3 has 13 residues. Germline V gives CDR1 SQVTM, CDR2 ANQGSEA. Trimming cost V 7 bases and J 5 bases, with 12 bases left between them. The CDR3: CSARGRDNSPLHF. In nucleotides, the CDR3 is TGCAGCGCCAGGGGCAGAGATAATTCACCCCTCCACTTT. Supplemented by reference TRBV29-1 and TRBJ1-6, the full variable domain reads SAVISQKPSRDICQRGTSLTIQCQVDSQVTMMFWYRQQPGQSLTLIATANQGSEATYESGFVIDKFPISRPNLTFSTLTVSNMSPEDSSIYLCSARGRDNSPLHFGNGTRLTVT.

The chain is built from TRBV13 and TRBJ2-1, with a weak D call TRBD1 (6 bases). CDR3 length: 15 residues. The ends were cut back, 2 bases at V and 4 bases at J, with 12 bases in the middle. From germline, CDR1 is PRHDT and CDR2 FYEKMQ (reference sequence). CDR3 sequence: CASSLIRGSYNEQFF. As DNA, the CDR3 is TGTGCCAGCAGCTTAATAAGGGGGTCATACAATGAGCAGTTCTTC.

Notes on this clone: Other DNA sequences within the sample encode an identical CDR3. The rearrangement joins TRBV7-8 to TRBJ1-4, with D possibly being TRBD1 (6 bases). Trimming took off 0 bases at V and 6 bases at J, with 8 bases between the two ends. Germline-derived CDR1 and CDR2 are SGHVS and FQNEAQ. The CDR3 sequence is 14 residues long. CDR3 amino acids: CASSLAGADEKLFF. The CDR3 DNA reads as TGTGCCAGCAGCTTAGCGGGGGCTGATGAAAAACTGTTTTTT.

J is TRBJ2-2 and V is TRBV15; 7 bases agree with TRBD1. J gave up 3 bases and V 1 base, and 2 bases lay outside the gene matches. The CDR3 loop spans 15 amino acids. In germline, CDR1 is LNHNV, CDR2 YYDKDF (reference sequence). The CDR3 is CATSRVGQYTGELFF. The CDR3, as DNA: TGTGCCACCAGCAGAGTGGGACAGTACACCGGGGAGCTGTTTTTT.

The chain uses TRBV5-1 and TRBJ1-1, with D unclear. The V gene's germline CDR1 is SGHRS and CDR2 YFSETQ. Between the trimmed V and J ends, which lost 0 bases and 4 bases, there was a span of 7 bases. The CDR3 sequence is 13 residues long. The CDR3 region has the DNA TGCGCCAGCAGCTTGGCGGGGTCCACTGAAGCTTTCTTT. Its translation is CASSLAGSTEAFF.

This clone was counted once. V is TRBV27 and J is TRBJ2-7; 7 nucleotides align to TRBD2. Losses at the gene ends were 5 bases for V and 6 bases for J; bases not matched to a gene: 7. CDR1 is MNHEY and CDR2 is SMNVEV in the germline V gene (reference sequence). The CDR3 contains 13 residues. CDR3: CASSGAGVGEQYF. CDR3 nucleotides: TGTGCCAGCAGTGGGGCGGGAGTGGGCGAGCAGTACTTC.

V usage is TRBV28 and J usage is TRBJ1-4; unclear D gene. This CDR3 is built from 16 residues. V dropped 1 base and J dropped 0 bases, with 9 bases sitting between them. Per germline, CDR1 MDHEN and CDR2 SYDVKM. The CDR3 is CASSLLSGTTNEKLFF. The CDR3 DNA reads as TGTGCCAGCAGTTTATTATCGGGGACAACTAATGAAAAACTGTTTTTT.

This clone came up a few times. The chain couples TRBV30 to TRBJ1-3; D remains unclear. Germline assignment: CDR1 GTSNPN and CDR2 SVGIG (reference sequence). The CDR3 runs 14 residues. V lost 0 bases to trimming and J lost 0 bases, with 6 bases between them. The CDR3 DNA sequence: TGTGCCTGGAGTGTTAAGAGCTCTGGAAACACCATATATTTT. Amino acids: CAWSVKSSGNTIYF.

This chain links TRBV6-5 with TRBJ1-1, with D possibly being TRBD1 (5 bases). Germline-derived CDR1 and CDR2 are MNHEY and SVGAGI. CDR3 length equals 13 residues. The V and J ends lost 9 bases and 4 bases respectively, with 15 bases between them. CDR3 sequence: CASWDFSLTEAFF. CDR3 DNA: TGTGCCAGTTGGGACTTTTCCCTCACTGAAGCTTTCTTT.

The chain carries TRBV7-9 and TRBJ2-5; 8 bases fit TRBD2. CDR3 length equals 13 residues. Germline V gene data show CDR1 as SEHNR and CDR2 as FQNEAQ (reference sequence). V lost 5 bases and J lost 7; bases outside the gene matches: 6. Written as DNA, the CDR3 is TGTGCCAGCAGCCATAATCGGGGGGGGACCCAGTACTTC. Its translation is CASSHNRGGTQYF.

The genes are TRBV5-8 and TRBJ2-2, with 12 bases fitting TRBD2. CDR1 and CDR2 (germline): SGHTS, YDEGEE. Unmatched junction bases numbered 8, after V lost 4 bases and J lost 4 bases. This CDR3 comprises 17 residues. This chain's CDR3 is CASSHAGLAGSTGELFF. The CDR3 DNA reads as TGTGCCAGCAGCCATGCTGGACTAGCGGGGAGCACCGGGGAGCTGTTTTTT.

The J gene is TRBJ2-5, the V gene TRBV6-5; 10 bases map to TRBD1. CDR1 is MNHEY and CDR2 is SVGAGI in the germline V gene. Trimming cost V 2 bases and J 5 bases; bases outside gene matches: 8. The CDR3 covers 16 residues. The CDR3 reads CASSYRTGGKWETQYF. DNA for the CDR3: TGTGCCAGCAGTTACAGGACAGGGGGAAAGTGGGAGACCCAGTACTTC.

Only a few counts were recorded for this clone. The gene calls are TRBV5-4 and TRBJ1-2; D might be TRBD1 (6 bases). The CDR3 totals 14 residues. Trimming left V 0 bases short and J 6 bases short, with 12 bases between. From germline, CDR1 is SGHNT and CDR2 YYREEE (reference sequence). DNA of the CDR3: TGTGCCAGCAGCTTGGAGCGGGGGCATGATGGCTACACCTTC. Translated, it gives CASSLERGHDGYTF.

V and J are TRBV6-2 or TRBV6-3 and TRBJ2-7, with 9 positions matching TRBD1. V shed 2 bases and J 2 bases; nucleotides not matched to a gene: 13. Germline values: CDR1 MNHEY, CDR2 SVGEGT. This CDR3 has 18 residues. The CDR3 DNA reads as TGTGCCAGCAGTTACACCCCGGGACAGGGTCATAACCCCTACGAGCAGTACTTC. Protein product: CASSYTPGQGHNPYEQYF.

This sequence joins TRBV7-3 and TRBJ2-5; 7 nucleotides agree with TRBD2. After removal of 1 base from V and 4 bases from J, the junction contained 0 bases not matched to a gene. The V gene's germline CDR1 is SGHTA and CDR2 FQGTGA. The CDR3 extends over 13 amino acids. CDR3 in amino acids: CASSLSGGETQYF. In nucleotides, the CDR3 is TGTGCCAGCAGCTTAAGCGGGGGAGAGACCCAGTACTTC.